This TCR beta chain was recorded in a study of T cell responses to AZD1222 COVID-19 vaccine. Notes on the study in general: Targeting of unmutated variant regions was reportedly seen in nearly half of spike-specific TCRs. Following two doses of AZD1222, Spike-specific TCR breadth and depth rose.

Points on this clone: Its antigen is as yet unknown.

Profiled with immunoSEQ multiplex PCR; TCRdb holds only in-frame clones, not every one. The repertoire holds under 120,000 clones, about 85% seen once, with 2% to 3% in the top ten. Germline CDR1 SNHLY, CDR2 FYNNEI. CDR3 length: 14 amino acids. With 5 bases clipped from V and 4 bases from J, the junction kept 8 bases outside the gene matches. The sample was peripheral blood, taken 28 days after the second AZD1222 dose. This rearrangement joins TRBV2 to TRBJ2-7, with TRBD2 matching 7 bases. This TCR was sampled from an adult who received the AZD1222 COVID-19 vaccine. CDR3: CASSQGSGTYEQYF. The CDR3 DNA follows: TGTGCCAGCAGTCAAGGGAGCGGGACGTACGAGCAGTACTTC.